These 27 T cell receptor beta chains came from one sample sequenced in a study of PD-1 blockade in classical Hodgkin lymphoma. Specified time point: cycle 4 day 1 (C4D1), after six to seven weeks of nivolumab. Each patient experienced a relapse that followed autologous stem cell transplantation, and brentuximab vedotin exposure varied. Sequenced by immunoSEQ multiplex PCR; TCRdb stores in-frame clones only, minus some. The sample yields around 15,000 clones, 80% to 90% seen once. Sequenced here: peripheral blood mononuclear cells (PBMCs), sampled before the fourth cycle of nivolumab. All receptors derive from a human donor with classical Hodgkin lymphoma.

The rearrangement uses TRBV21-1 and TRBJ2-2; TRBD1 is taken as the D call from the table, unchecked against the DNA. TRBV21-1 is deemed a pseudogene. The CDR3 runs to 15 residues. CDR3 DNA: TGTGCCAGCAGACCACCGGGACAGGGTCCCGGGGAGCTGTTTTTT. Its protein product is CASRPPGQGPGELFF.

Points on this clone: A junction end diverges from the germline sequence, so it may reflect a read error. The chain couples TRBV9 to TRBJ1-2; 7 bases line up with TRBD1. Germline CDR1 and CDR2: SGDLS and YYNGEE. There are 13 residues in the CDR3. CDR3 amino acids: CASGVGTGEGYTF. CDR3 DNA: TGTGCCAGCGGCGTAGGTACAGGGGAAGGCTACACCTTC.

The chain employs TRBV4-1 and TRBJ2-2, with a weak D call TRBD1 (7 bases). Germline V lookup: CDR1 MGHRA, CDR2 YSYEKL. The V gene lost 8 bases and the J gene lost 0 bases, with 10 bases spanning the gap. The CDR3 contains 14 residues. CDR3 coding DNA: TGCGCCAGCGCGGGGACAGCGAACACCGGGGAGCTGTTTTTT. Protein sequence: CASAGTANTGELFF.

The chain is built from TRBV19 and TRBJ2-3; D call uncertain. This CDR3 comprises 14 residues. V lost 4 bases to trimming and J lost 0 bases, with 8 bases between them. Germline CDR1 is LNHDA and CDR2 is SQIVND (reference sequence). The CDR3 nucleotides read TGTGCCAGTAGTAAGGACCCTAGCACAGATACGCAGTATTTT. Its translation: CASSKDPSTDTQYF.

This clone was detected only once. The gene calls are TRBV5-8 and TRBJ1-1; no clear D. The germline V gene encodes CDR1 SGHTS and CDR2 YDEGEE. The CDR3 contains 13 residues. V was shortened by 4 bases and J by 5 bases, with 12 bases between the two germline ends. CDR3 residues: CASSPSTGTEAFF. The CDR3, as DNA: TGTGCCAGCAGCCCCTCGACGGGAACTGAAGCTTTCTTT.

This rearrangement joins TRBV4-1 to TRBJ2-7; 8 bases are a match to TRBD1. The ends lost 0 bases at V and 5 bases at J; junction bases unmatched: 6. Germline CDR1 MGHRA, CDR2 YSYEKL. The CDR3 loop spans 15 amino acids. The DNA of the CDR3 is TGCGCCAGCAGCCAAGAGCCGGGACAGGAAAACGAGCAGTACTTC. Translation: CASSQEPGQENEQYF.

The chain joins TRBV5-1 to TRBJ2-1, with D perhaps TRBD1 or TRBD2 (5 bases each). Trimming cost V 4 bases and J 3 bases, with 14 bases left between them. This CDR3 is 15 amino acids long. Germline CDR1 and CDR2: SGHRS and YFSETQ. The CDR3 protein is CASSVAGTDYNEQFF. CDR3 DNA sequence: TGCGCCAGCAGCGTCGCCGGGACGGACTACAATGAGCAGTTCTTC.

The V call is TRBV12-5, the J call TRBJ1-5; TRBD1 matches 8 bases. V was clipped by 6 bases and J by 7 bases; unmatched bases: 8. The germline gives CDR1 LGHNT, CDR2 FRNRAP. The CDR3 is made up of 14 amino acids. The CDR3 spells CASGKSGGGQPQHF. In DNA, the CDR3 is TGTGCTAGTGGAAAATCAGGGGGCGGACAGCCCCAGCATTTT.

The chain combines TRBV6-6 with TRBJ1-5, with 12 bases lining up with TRBD1. The CDR3 loop spans 15 amino acids. The ends lost 6 bases at V and 7 bases at J; junction bases unmatched: 7. Germline V gene data show CDR1 as MNHNY and CDR2 as SVGAGI (reference sequence). The CDR3 coding sequence is TGTGCCAGCAGACCAGGGACAGGGGGCTGGCAGCCCCAGCATTTT. The encoded protein is CASRPGTGGWQPQHF.

This clone was observed once. This rearrangement joins TRBV5-1 to TRBJ2-7, with 10 bases identical to TRBD1. The CDR3 totals 16 residues. The V gene's germline CDR1 is SGHRS and CDR2 YFSETQ. Losses at the gene ends were 2 bases for V and 1 base for J; bases not matched to a gene: 6. CDR3 in DNA: TGCGCCAGCAGCTTAGCGGGACAGGGGACGTCCTACGAGCAGTACTTC. Amino acids: CASSLAGQGTSYEQYF.

The V call is TRBV28, the J call TRBJ1-1, with 8 nucleotides matching TRBD1. V gave up 7 bases and J gave up 2 bases; unmatched junction bases: 6. Germline V gives CDR1 MDHEN, CDR2 SYDVKM. The CDR3 runs to 14 residues. CDR3: CASNRRGRNTEAFF. The CDR3 DNA follows: TGTGCCAGCAATCGCAGGGGGCGAAACACTGAAGCTTTCTTT.

The chain carries TRBV5-1 and TRBJ1-4; D gene uncertain. Germline CDR1 reads SGHRS; CDR2 reads YFSETQ. This CDR3 is built from 16 residues. V was cut by 0 bases and J by 7 bases, with 16 bases left in between. For the CDR3, the DNA is TGCGCCAGCAGCTTGGCCGGGGTATTTTTGGGTGAAAAACTGTTTTTT. Encoded protein: CASSLAGVFLGEKLFF.

The chain combines TRBV5-1 with TRBJ1-4; D is unresolved. Germline CDR1 reads SGHRS; CDR2 reads YFSETQ. CDR3 length: 15 residues. V shed 0 bases and J shed 8 bases, with 14 bases lying between them. The chain's CDR3 is CASSLEGSSREKLFF. In nucleotides, the CDR3 is TGCGCCAGCAGCTTGGAAGGGAGCAGTAGAGAAAAACTGTTTTTT. Full variable domain (rest looked up from reference TRBV5-1 and TRBJ1-4): KAGVTQTPRYLIKTRGQQVTLSCSPISGHRSVSWYQQTPGQGLQFLFEYFSETQRNKGNFPGRFSGRQFSNSRSEMNVSTLELGDSALYLCASSLEGSSREKLFFGSGTQLSVL.

The chain employs TRBV6-6 and TRBJ2-7, with 8 bases lining up with TRBD2. Germline CDR1 and CDR2: MNHNY and SVGAGI (reference sequence). The CDR3 covers 14 residues. V shed 5 bases and J 2 bases; nucleotides not matched to a gene: 5. The CDR3 spells CASSQTSATYEQYF. In DNA form, the CDR3 reads TGTGCCAGCAGTCAGACTAGCGCGACCTACGAGCAGTACTTC.

V is TRBV19 and J is TRBJ2-1; 9 bases are a match to TRBD1. CDR3 length equals 14 residues. V lost 3 bases, J lost 5 bases, and 2 bases stayed unmatched. Per the germline V gene, CDR1 is LNHDA and CDR2 is SQIVND (reference sequence). CDR3: CASSITGGHNEQFF. As DNA, the CDR3 is TGTGCCAGTAGTATCACAGGGGGCCACAATGAGCAGTTCTTC.

This chain connects TRBV7-9 to TRBJ2-5; tentatively, D is TRBD1 or TRBD2 (6 bases each). With 2 bases removed from V and 5 bases from J, the gap between germline ends came to 12 bases. The V gene's germline CDR1 is SEHNR and CDR2 FQNEAQ (reference sequence). The CDR3 loop spans 14 amino acids. The CDR3: CASSLSGAGETQYF. CDR3 coding DNA: TGTGCCAGCAGCTTATCGGGGGCCGGGGAGACCCAGTACTTC.

This clone has just a few counts. V is TRBV12-5 and J is TRBJ2-7; D gene unclear. This CDR3 spans 12 amino acids. V lost 6 bases and J 0 bases, leaving 6 bases between the germline ends. CDR1 is LGHNT, CDR2 FRNRAP, per germline. Here the CDR3 reads CASGPTSYEQYF. The CDR3 DNA reads as TGTGCTAGTGGCCCCACCTCCTACGAGCAGTACTTC.

The chain employs TRBV6-6 and TRBJ1-5, with TRBD1 identical over 7 bases. The CDR3 has 15 residues. V was pared by 6 bases and J by 6 bases, with 11 bases of the junction left unmatched. Germline loops: CDR1 MNHNY, CDR2 SVGAGI (reference sequence). Here the CDR3 reads CASSSGTASGQPQHF. CDR3 DNA: TGTGCCAGCAGCTCCGGGACAGCCTCGGGTCAGCCCCAGCATTTT.

The CDR3 region is CASSALGTNEKLFF. The CDR3 region has the DNA TGCGCCAGCAGCGCCCTCGGCACTAATGAAAAACTGTTTTTT. The chain couples TRBV5-1 to TRBJ1-4; D call uncertain. CDR3 length: 14 residues. Per the germline V gene, CDR1 is SGHRS and CDR2 is YFSETQ. V was pared by 4 bases and J by 2 bases, with 9 bases between.

V and J are TRBV7-9 and TRBJ2-5; 7 bases match TRBD2. CDR1 is SEHNR, CDR2 FQNEAQ, per germline (reference sequence). Trimming cost V 3 bases and J 4 bases; bases outside gene matches: 11. This CDR3 region has 16 residues. The CDR3 is CASSLQAGSGGETQYF. The CDR3 DNA reads TGTGCCAGCAGCTTGCAGGCGGGATCGGGGGGAGAGACCCAGTACTTC.

The CDR3 sequence: CASSLIGTGELFF. CDR3 DNA sequence: TGCGCCAGCAGCTTGATAGGTACCGGGGAGCTGTTTTTT. This sequence joins TRBV5-1 and TRBJ2-2; the D is unclear. The CDR3 is made up of 13 amino acids. V was pared by 1 base and J by 5 bases, with 6 bases between. The V gene's germline CDR1 is SGHRS and CDR2 YFSETQ.

This clone was counted between two and nine times. The chain is built from TRBV6-5 and TRBJ1-5; D is uncertain. The germline V gene has CDR1 MNHEY and CDR2 SVGAGI. Trimming pared 5 bases from V and 6 bases from J, leaving 11 bases between. The CDR3 length is 13 residues. The CDR3 loop reads CASSGRPLQPQHF. In DNA, the CDR3 is TGTGCCAGCAGTGGACGGCCCCTTCAGCCCCAGCATTTT.

The chain combines TRBV7-9 with TRBJ1-2; no definite D call. Germline CDR1 is SEHNR and CDR2 is FQNEAQ (reference sequence). The V and J ends lost 3 bases and 4 bases respectively, with 15 bases between them. CDR3 size: 15 residues. The CDR3 loop is CASSFLGMGIYGYTF. The CDR3 bases are TGTGCCAGCAGCTTCTTGGGGATGGGTATCTATGGCTACACCTTC. The full variable domain, its missing parts supplied by reference TRBV7-9 and TRBJ1-2, is DTGVSQNPRHKITKRGQNVTFRCDPISEHNRLYWYRQTLGQGPEFLTYFQNEAQLEKSRLLSDRFSAERPKGSFSTLEIQRTEQGDSAMYLCASSFLGMGIYGYTFGSGTRLTVV.

The rearrangement uses TRBV5-1 and TRBJ2-3; D call uncertain. The CDR3 is made up of 13 amino acids. CDR1 and CDR2 from the germline V gene are SGHRS and YFSETQ. The ends were cut back, 1 base at V and 2 bases at J, with 5 bases in the middle. In nucleotides, the CDR3 is TGCGCCAGCAGCTTGATTCCCACAGATACGCAGTATTTT. This sequence encodes CASSLIPTDTQYF.

The chain carries TRBV6-5 and TRBJ1-1; D unclear. Germline V gene sequence: CDR1 MNHEY, CDR2 SVGAGI. The V and J ends lost 0 bases and 2 bases respectively, with 10 bases between them. There are 15 residues in the CDR3. The CDR3 spells CASSYSIPENTEAFF. CDR3 sequence (DNA): TGTGCCAGCAGTTACTCGATACCGGAAAACACTGAAGCTTTCTTT.

CDR3 residues: CASSVQTGDLTDTQYF. The CDR3, as DNA: TGTGCCAGCAGCGTACAGACGGGGGACCTCACAGATACGCAGTATTTT. The chain employs TRBV9 and TRBJ2-3, with a tentative D call TRBD2 (6 bases). The CDR3 consists of 16 residues. Germline CDR1 and CDR2: SGDLS and YYNGEE. Trimming shortened V by 1 base and J by 2 bases, and 14 bases separated the two germline ends.

The V and J genes are TRBV7-9 and TRBJ2-5; TRBD2 might be the D (7 bases). Trimming stripped 0 bases from V and 4 bases from J, with 9 bases between. The germline CDR1 and CDR2 sequences are SEHNR and FQNEAQ (reference sequence). The CDR3 has 14 residues. CDR3 loop: CASSLAGGLETQYF. The CDR3 DNA sequence: TGTGCCAGCAGCTTAGCCGGGGGGCTAGAGACCCAGTACTTC.